Following are 2 T cell receptor beta chains from one sample sequenced in a study of blood T cells in healthy people across ages. A second PCR, run for about 7 to 11 cycles, used a sample-barcoded 5' primer plus a J-beta primer mix. TCRdb re-analysed the 5' RACE reads in MiXCR, keeping a single row per CDR3 protein. This sample has about 1.6 million distinct CDR3 sequences; 30% to 40% occur once, and the top ten carry around 10%. The sample taken for sequencing was blood. The receptor set was obtained from a woman in her twenties or thirties in good health.

The V call is TRBV3-1, the J call TRBJ1-1; no clear D. This CDR3 comprises 15 residues. Germline V gives CDR1 LGHDT, CDR2 YNNKEL (reference sequence). Trimming pared 0 bases from V and 5 bases from J, leaving 13 bases between. DNA of the CDR3: TGTGCCAGCAGCCAAGATCTGCGGGGAGGAACTGAAGCTTTCTTT. As protein: CASSQDLRGGTEAFF.

This clonotype was recorded at least ten times. In DNA, the CDR3 is TGTGCCAGCAGGGGTCTAGCGGGACGCACAGATACGCAGTATTTT. Its translation: CASRGLAGRTDTQYF. The chain links TRBV6-6 to TRBJ2-3, with TRBD2 matching 9 bases. Trimming took 6 bases from V and 1 from J; bases not matched to a gene: 5. The CDR3 loop spans 15 amino acids. Germline assignment: CDR1 MNHNY and CDR2 SVGAGI (reference sequence).